The 8 T cell receptor beta chains given below trace back to one sample, sequenced in a study of cytomegalovirus exposure and HLA in healthy donors (TCRdb year 2017). Library preparation was by the immunoSEQ multiplex PCR assay. For the multiplex PCR, a mixture combining 60 forward primers for TCR Vbeta segments and 13 reverse primers for TCR Jbeta segments was used. Held by TCRdb, this immuneACCESS table contains in-frame sequences only and omits some clones. Under half of the omission traces to an unresolved V gene where checked; the cause of the rest is unknown. A total of under 150,000 clones appear in this sample, around four fifths of them only once. The top ten clones comprise 3% to 3.5% of the sample. Sequenced sample: PBMCs. The receptors derive from a male donor in good health and CMV-seronegative.

The chain recombines TRBV4-2 with TRBJ2-5; 7 bases match TRBD1. From germline, CDR1 is LGHNA and CDR2 YNFKEQ. Losses at the gene ends were 4 bases for V and 2 bases for J; bases not matched to a gene: 10. The CDR3 runs 16 residues. The CDR3 is CASSLGDSIPQETQYF. In DNA, the CDR3 is TGTGCCAGCAGCCTAGGGGACAGCATACCTCAAGAGACCCAGTACTTC.

This clone has just one count. The V and J genes are TRBV5-6 and TRBJ2-7; D unresolved. From germline, CDR1 is SGHDT and CDR2 YYEEEE. The CDR3 contains 13 residues. Trimming took off 2 bases at V and 2 bases at J, with 8 bases between the two ends. The CDR3 DNA follows: TGTGCCAGCAGCTTTGGAGAAACCTACGAGCAGTACTTC. Its protein is CASSFGETYEQYF.

V usage is TRBV5-1 and J usage is TRBJ2-2; the match to TRBD1 covers 7 bases. The CDR3 totals 16 residues. With V trimmed by 1 base and J by 6 bases, 9 bases remained unmatched. The germline CDR1 and CDR2 sequences are SGHRS and YFSETQ. CDR3 in DNA: TGCGCCAGCAGCTTGACGACAGGGTCGTCATCCGGGGAGCTGTTTTTT. Amino acid sequence: CASSLTTGSSSGELFF.

The chain recombines TRBV4-3 with TRBJ2-2, with 7 bases lining up with TRBD1. With 0 bases clipped from V and 1 base from J, the junction kept 5 bases outside the gene matches. The CDR3 totals 17 residues. Germline lookup yields CDR1 LGHNA and CDR2 YSLEER. CDR3 DNA sequence: TGCGCCAGCAGCCAAGATCCCGCAGGGGGGAACACCGGGGAGCTGTTTTTT. This gives the protein CASSQDPAGGNTGELFF.

Only one count was recorded for this clone. CDR3 in amino acids: CASSVTGGQPQHF. CDR3 DNA: TGTGCCAGCAGCGTTACGGGGGGCCAGCCCCAGCATTTT. The J gene is TRBJ1-5, the V gene TRBV9, with D possibly matching TRBD1 (6 bases). The CDR3 extends over 13 amino acids. From germline, CDR1 is SGDLS and CDR2 YYNGEE. Deletions cut 2 bases from V and 7 bases from J, with 10 bases between.

About this clone itself: The junction shows a germline mismatch at one end, possibly a read error. The chain joins TRBV6-4 to TRBJ2-1; 14 bases are a match to TRBD2. CDR3 length: 17 residues. Germline-derived CDR1 and CDR2 are MRHNA and SNTAGT. DNA of the CDR3: TGTGCCAGCAGCGACTGTACTAGGACTAGCGGGAGGATCGGGGCGTTCTTC. As protein: CASSDCTRTSGRIGAFF.

This chain connects TRBV2 to TRBJ1-1; perhaps TRBD1 as D (6 bases). CDR1 is SNHLY and CDR2 is FYNNEI in the germline V gene. The CDR3 spans 14 residues. V gave up 6 bases and J gave up 5 bases, with 16 bases separating them. DNA for the CDR3: TGTGCCAGCAGGATGGGGGCCCAGCGAACTGAAGCTTTCTTT. Its protein is CASRMGAQRTEAFF. The variable domain in full, completed from reference TRBV2 and TRBJ1-1, reads EPEVTQTPSHQVTQMGQEVILRCVPISNHLYFYWYRQILGQKVEFLVSFYNNEISEKSEIFDDQFSVERPDGSNFTLKIRSTKLEDSAMYFCASRMGAQRTEAFFGQGTRLTVV.

The table lists this clone with a count of one. The genes are TRBV7-9 and TRBJ1-1, with D possibly matching TRBD1 (6 bases). The length of the CDR3 is 12 residues. With 6 bases removed from V and 8 bases from J, the gap between germline ends came to 13 bases. Looked up from germline, CDR1 is SEHNR and CDR2 is FQNEAQ (reference sequence). The CDR3 nucleotides are TGTGCCAGCAGTCGGGGGGCGCGGGAAGCTTTCTTT. As protein: CASSRGAREAFF.